Below are 8 T cell receptor beta chains sequenced from a single sample in a study of blood T cell repertoires in COVID-19. Sequenced by immunoSEQ multiplex PCR; TCRdb stores in-frame clones only, minus some. Of some 94,000 clones listed, roughly 85% were seen once; the top ten hold approximately 20%. The sequencing sample was made of peripheral blood. Receptors were obtained from a woman in her sixties or seventies with COVID-19, enrolled during active disease.

This chain uses TRBV9 with TRBJ1-2, with a possible D match to TRBD1 (5 bases). The CDR3 is 12 residues long. Germline V lookup: CDR1 SGDLS, CDR2 YYNGEE. The V and J ends lost 6 bases and 4 bases respectively, with 10 bases between them. CDR3 amino acids: CASTGLGYGYTF. The CDR3 nucleotides read TGTGCCAGCACAGGGTTGGGCTATGGCTACACCTTC.

The CDR3 bases are TGTGCCAGCAGCCATAGGGCAGGGGGCACAGATACGCAGTATTTT. It codes for CASSHRAGGTDTQYF. V gene TRBV3-1 (or the pseudogene TRBV3-2) combines with J gene TRBJ2-3; D may be TRBD1 (6 bases). Looked up from germline, CDR1 is LGHDT and CDR2 is YNNKEL (reference sequence). Trimming took 3 bases from V and 1 from J, leaving 11 bases between them. The CDR3 length is 15 residues.

V is TRBV25-1 and J is TRBJ1-5; 7 bases are a match to TRBD1. The CDR3 sequence is 15 residues long. The germline V gene has CDR1 MGHDK and CDR2 SYGVNS. V shed 4 bases, J shed 6 bases, and the junction held 9 bases outside the gene matches. In nucleotides, the CDR3 is TGTGCCAGCAGTGGAAGCTCAGGGGGTGGTCAGCCCCAGCATTTT. It codes for CASSGSSGGGQPQHF.

This clone was seen once. The rearrangement uses TRBV7-2 and TRBJ1-5; TRBD1 matches 9 bases. The CDR3 is made up of 17 amino acids. V trimming: 3 bases; J trimming: 3 bases; junction bases outside the gene matches: 9. Germline V CDR1 and CDR2: SGHTA, FQGNSA. The CDR3 loop is CASSFGPGTGFNQPQHF. In DNA form, the CDR3 reads TGTGCCAGCAGCTTCGGTCCCGGGACAGGGTTCAATCAGCCCCAGCATTTT. The variable domain in full, completed from reference TRBV7-2 and TRBJ1-5, reads GAGVSQSPSNKVTEKGKDVELRCDPISGHTALYWYRQSLGQGLEFLIYFQGNSAPDKSGLPSDRFSAERTGGSVSTLTIQRTQQEDSAVYLCASSFGPGTGFNQPQHFGDGTRLSIL.

The V call is TRBV5-1, the J call TRBJ2-2; the match to TRBD2 covers 14 bases. Per the germline V gene, CDR1 is SGHRS and CDR2 is YFSETQ. This CDR3 is built from 18 residues. Trimming removed 3 bases from V and 1 base from J; junction bases left unmatched: 5. CDR3 nucleotide sequence: TGCGCCAGCAGCTCTGGACTAGCGGGGGGCCAGAACACCGGGGAGCTGTTTTTT. It is translated as CASSSGLAGGQNTGELFF.

This chain joins TRBV21-1 and TRBJ1-4; TRBD1, the table's D call, lacks a check against the DNA. TRBV21-1 is given as a pseudogene. The length of the CDR3 is 15 residues. CDR3 nucleotides: TGTGCCAGCAGCAAAGGGGGGGACAGGAATGAAAAACTGTTTTTT. Translation gives CASSKGGDRNEKLFF.

V and J are TRBV3-1 (or the pseudogene TRBV3-2) and TRBJ2-5, with 8 bases aligning to TRBD1. The trim removed 3 bases at V and 3 bases at J, leaving 6 bases unmatched. CDR1 is LGHDT and CDR2 is YNNKEL in the germline V gene (reference sequence). The CDR3 is 15 residues long. CDR3: CASSHSDRVEETQYF. In DNA form, the CDR3 reads TGTGCCAGCAGCCACTCGGACAGGGTGGAAGAGACCCAGTACTTC.

This clone has just one count. V is TRBV3-1 (or the pseudogene TRBV3-2) and J is TRBJ1-1; no reliable D call. Trimming removed 8 bases at V and 3 bases at J, with 16 bases between. This CDR3 has 14 residues. The germline CDR1 and CDR2 sequences are LGHDT and YNNKEL (reference sequence). Here the CDR3 reads CASPHGRMDTEAFF. The CDR3 bases are TGTGCCAGCCCCCATGGCCGAATGGACACTGAAGCTTTCTTT.